This T cell receptor beta chain stems from a study of T-cell memory formation after mild COVID-19. Each CDR3 protein gets one entry after TCRdb re-called the 5' RACE reads with MiXCR. The table includes 450,000 to 650,000 distinct CDR3 sequences, roughly 22% detected once. General observations from the study: Whereas later expanders leaned CD4+, clones contracting day 15 to 85 showed a balanced CD4/CD8 makeup.

Concerning this clonotype: As yet, its antigen is unknown.

The length of the CDR3 is 14 residues. Trimming shortened V by 1 base and J by 5 bases, and 12 bases separated the two germline ends. CDR1 and CDR2 from the germline V gene are SGHRS and YFSETQ. The sequence was obtained from an adult woman who had mild COVID-19 (a few samples of this study predate the infection). Cell type and time point are not known. The sequenced sample consisted of PBMCs or a T cell subset sorted from them (not recorded which). This rearrangement joins TRBV5-1 to TRBJ2-5, with D perhaps being TRBD1 or TRBD2 (6 bases each). CDR3: CASSLFPGAETQYF. The DNA of the CDR3 is TGCGCCAGCAGCTTGTTTCCGGGGGCGGAGACCCAGTACTTC.